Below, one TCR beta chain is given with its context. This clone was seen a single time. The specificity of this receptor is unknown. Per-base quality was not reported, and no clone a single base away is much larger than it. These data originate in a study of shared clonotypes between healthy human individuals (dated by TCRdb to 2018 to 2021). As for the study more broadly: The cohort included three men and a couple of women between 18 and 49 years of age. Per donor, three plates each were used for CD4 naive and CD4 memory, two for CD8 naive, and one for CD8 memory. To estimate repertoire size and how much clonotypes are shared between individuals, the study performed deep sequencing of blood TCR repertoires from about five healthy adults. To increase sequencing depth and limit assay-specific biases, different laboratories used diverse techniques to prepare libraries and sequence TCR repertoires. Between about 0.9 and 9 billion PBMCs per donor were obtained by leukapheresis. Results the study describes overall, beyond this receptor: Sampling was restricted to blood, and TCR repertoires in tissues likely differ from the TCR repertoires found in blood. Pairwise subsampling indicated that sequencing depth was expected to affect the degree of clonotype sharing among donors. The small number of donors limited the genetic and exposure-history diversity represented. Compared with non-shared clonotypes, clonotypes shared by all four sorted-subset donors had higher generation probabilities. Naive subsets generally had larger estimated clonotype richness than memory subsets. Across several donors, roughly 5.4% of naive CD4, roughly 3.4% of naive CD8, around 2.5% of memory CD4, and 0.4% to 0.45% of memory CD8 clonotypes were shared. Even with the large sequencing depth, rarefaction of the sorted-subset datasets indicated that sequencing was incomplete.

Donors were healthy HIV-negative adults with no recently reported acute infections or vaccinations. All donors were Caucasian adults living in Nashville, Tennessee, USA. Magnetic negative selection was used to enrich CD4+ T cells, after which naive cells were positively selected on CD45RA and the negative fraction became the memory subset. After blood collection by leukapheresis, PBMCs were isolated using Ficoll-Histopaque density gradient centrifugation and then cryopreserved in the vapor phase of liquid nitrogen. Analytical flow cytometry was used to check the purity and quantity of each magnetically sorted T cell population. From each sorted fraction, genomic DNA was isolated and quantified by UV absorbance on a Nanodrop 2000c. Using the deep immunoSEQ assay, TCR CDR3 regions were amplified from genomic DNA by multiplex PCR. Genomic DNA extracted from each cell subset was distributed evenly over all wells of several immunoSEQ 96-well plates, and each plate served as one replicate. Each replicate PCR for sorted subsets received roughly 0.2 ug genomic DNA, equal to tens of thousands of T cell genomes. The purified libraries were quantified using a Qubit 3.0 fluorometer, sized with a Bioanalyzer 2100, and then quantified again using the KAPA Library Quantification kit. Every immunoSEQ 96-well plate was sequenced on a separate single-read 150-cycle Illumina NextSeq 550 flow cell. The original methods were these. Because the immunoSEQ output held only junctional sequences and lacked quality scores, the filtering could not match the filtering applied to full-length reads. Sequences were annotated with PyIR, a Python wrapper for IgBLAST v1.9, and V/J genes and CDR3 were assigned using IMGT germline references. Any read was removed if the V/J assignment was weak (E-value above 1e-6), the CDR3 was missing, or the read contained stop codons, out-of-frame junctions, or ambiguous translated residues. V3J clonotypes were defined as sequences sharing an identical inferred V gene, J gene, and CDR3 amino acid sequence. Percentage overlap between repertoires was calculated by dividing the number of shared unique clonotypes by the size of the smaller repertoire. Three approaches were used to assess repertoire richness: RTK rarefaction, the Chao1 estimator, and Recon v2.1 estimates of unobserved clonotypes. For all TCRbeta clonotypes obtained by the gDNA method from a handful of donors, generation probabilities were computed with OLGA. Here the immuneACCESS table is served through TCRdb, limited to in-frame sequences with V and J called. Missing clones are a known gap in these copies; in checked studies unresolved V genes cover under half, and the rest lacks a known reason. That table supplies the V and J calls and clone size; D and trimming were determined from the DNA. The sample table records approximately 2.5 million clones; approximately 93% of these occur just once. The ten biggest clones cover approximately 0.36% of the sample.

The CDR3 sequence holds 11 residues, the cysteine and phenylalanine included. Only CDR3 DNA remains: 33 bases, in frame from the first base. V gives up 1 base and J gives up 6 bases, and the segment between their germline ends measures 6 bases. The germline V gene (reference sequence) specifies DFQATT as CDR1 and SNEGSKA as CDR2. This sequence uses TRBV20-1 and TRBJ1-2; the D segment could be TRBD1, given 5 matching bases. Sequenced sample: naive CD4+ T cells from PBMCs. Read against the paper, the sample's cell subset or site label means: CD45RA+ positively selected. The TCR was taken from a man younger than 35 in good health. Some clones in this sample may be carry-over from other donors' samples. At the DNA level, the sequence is TGCAGTGCTAGAGCAGGGAATGGCTACACCTTC. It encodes CSARAGNGYTF.